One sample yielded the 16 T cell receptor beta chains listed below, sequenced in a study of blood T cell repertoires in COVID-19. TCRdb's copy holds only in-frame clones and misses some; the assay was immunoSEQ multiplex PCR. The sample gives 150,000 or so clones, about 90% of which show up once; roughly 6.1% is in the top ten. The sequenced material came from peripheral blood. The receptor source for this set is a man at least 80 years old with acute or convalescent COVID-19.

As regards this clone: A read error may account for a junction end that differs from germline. This CDR3 reads CASSRTVNGETQYF. Written as DNA, the CDR3 is TGTGCTAGCAGCCGGACTGTAAATGGGGAGACCCAGTACTTC. The chain combines TRBV7-7 with TRBJ2-5; D possibly corresponds to TRBD2 (5 bases). Germline loops: CDR1 SSHAT, CDR2 FNYEAQ (reference sequence). This CDR3 spans 14 amino acids. Filled out from reference TRBV7-7 and TRBJ2-5, the complete variable domain reads GAGVSQSPRYKVTKRGQDVTLRCDPISSHATLYWYQQALGQGPEFLTYFNYEAQPDKSGLPSDRFSAERPEGSISTLTIQRTEQRDSAMYRCASSRTVNGETQYFGPGTRLLVL.

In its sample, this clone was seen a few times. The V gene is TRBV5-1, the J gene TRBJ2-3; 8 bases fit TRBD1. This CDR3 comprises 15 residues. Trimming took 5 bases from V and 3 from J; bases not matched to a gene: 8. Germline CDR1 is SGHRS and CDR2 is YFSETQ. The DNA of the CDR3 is TGCGCCAGCAGATTGACAGGGGAAGGGACAGATACGCAGTATTTT. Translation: CASRLTGEGTDTQYF.

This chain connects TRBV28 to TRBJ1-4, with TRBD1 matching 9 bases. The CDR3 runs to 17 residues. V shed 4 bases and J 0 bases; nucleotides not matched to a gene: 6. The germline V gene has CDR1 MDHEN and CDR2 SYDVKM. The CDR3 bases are TGTGCCAGCAGTTATTACAGGGGGCTAGCAACTAATGAAAAACTGTTTTTT. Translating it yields CASSYYRGLATNEKLFF. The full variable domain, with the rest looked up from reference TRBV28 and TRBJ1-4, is DVKVTQSSRYLVKRTGEKVFLECVQDMDHENMFWYRQDPGLGLRLIYFSYDVKMKEKGDIPEGYSVSREKKERFSLILESASTNQTSMYLCASSYYRGLATNEKLFFGSGTQLSVL.

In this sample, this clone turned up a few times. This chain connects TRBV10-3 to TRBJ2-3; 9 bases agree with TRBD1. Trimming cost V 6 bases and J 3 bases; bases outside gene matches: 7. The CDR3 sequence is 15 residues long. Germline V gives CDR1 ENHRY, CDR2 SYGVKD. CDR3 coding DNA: TGTGCCATCAGCCTACAGGGGGCGGTTACAGATACGCAGTATTTT. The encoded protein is CAISLQGAVTDTQYF.

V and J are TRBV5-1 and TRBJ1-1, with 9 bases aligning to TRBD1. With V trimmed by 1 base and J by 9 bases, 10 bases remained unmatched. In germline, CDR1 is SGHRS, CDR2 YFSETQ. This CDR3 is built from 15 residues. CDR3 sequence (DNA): TGCGCCAGCAGCTTGCCCACAGGGGGCCCCCCTCAAGCTTTCTTT. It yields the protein CASSLPTGGPPQAFF.

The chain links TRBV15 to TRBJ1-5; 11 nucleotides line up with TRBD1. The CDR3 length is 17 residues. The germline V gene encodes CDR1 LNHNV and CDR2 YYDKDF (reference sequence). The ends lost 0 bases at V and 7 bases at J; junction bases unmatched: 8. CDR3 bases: TGTGCCACCAGCAGAGATACTCCCGGGACAGGGGGACAGCCCCAGCATTTT. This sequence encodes CATSRDTPGTGGQPQHF.

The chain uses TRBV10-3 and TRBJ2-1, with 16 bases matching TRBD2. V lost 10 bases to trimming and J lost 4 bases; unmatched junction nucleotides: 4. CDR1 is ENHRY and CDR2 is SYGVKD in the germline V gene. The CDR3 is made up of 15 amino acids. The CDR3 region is CATGTSGRGYNEQFF. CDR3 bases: TGTGCCACCGGGACTAGCGGGAGGGGTTACAATGAGCAGTTCTTC.

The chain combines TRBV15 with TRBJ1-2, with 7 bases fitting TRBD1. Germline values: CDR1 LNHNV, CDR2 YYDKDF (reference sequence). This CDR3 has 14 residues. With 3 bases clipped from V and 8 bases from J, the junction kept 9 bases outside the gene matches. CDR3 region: CATSRTQGLEGYTF. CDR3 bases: TGTGCCACCAGCAGGACACAGGGGCTTGAAGGCTACACCTTC. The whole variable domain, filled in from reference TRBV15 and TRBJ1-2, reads DAMVIQNPRYQVTQFGKPVTLSCSQTLNHNVMYWYQQKSSQAPKLLFHYYDKDFNNEADTPDNFQSRRPNTSFCFLDIRSPGLGDTAMYLCATSRTQGLEGYTFGSGTRLTVV.

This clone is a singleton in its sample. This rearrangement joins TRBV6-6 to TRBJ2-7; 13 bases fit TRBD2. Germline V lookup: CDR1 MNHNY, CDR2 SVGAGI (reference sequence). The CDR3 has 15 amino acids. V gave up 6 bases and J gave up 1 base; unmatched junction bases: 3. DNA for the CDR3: TGTGCCAGCAGCCGGACTAGCGGGAGTTCCTACGAGCAGTACTTC. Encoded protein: CASSRTSGSSYEQYF.

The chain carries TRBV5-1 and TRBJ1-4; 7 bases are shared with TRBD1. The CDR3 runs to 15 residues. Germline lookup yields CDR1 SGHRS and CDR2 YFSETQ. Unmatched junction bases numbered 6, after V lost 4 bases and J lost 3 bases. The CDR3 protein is CASSTTRGANEKLFF. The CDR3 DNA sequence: TGCGCCAGCAGCACTACCAGGGGGGCTAATGAAAAACTGTTTTTT.

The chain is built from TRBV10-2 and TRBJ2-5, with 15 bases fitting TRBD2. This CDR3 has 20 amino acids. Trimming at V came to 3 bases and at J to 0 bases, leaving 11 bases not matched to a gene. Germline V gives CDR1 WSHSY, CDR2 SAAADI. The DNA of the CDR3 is TGCGCCAGCAGTGACTCCAGACCGGGACTAGCGGGAGGATACCAAGAGACCCAGTACTTC. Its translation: CASSDSRPGLAGGYQETQYF.

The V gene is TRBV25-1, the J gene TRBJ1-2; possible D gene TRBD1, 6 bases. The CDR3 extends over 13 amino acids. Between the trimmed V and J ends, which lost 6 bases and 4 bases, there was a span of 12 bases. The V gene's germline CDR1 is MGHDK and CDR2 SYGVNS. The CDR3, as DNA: TGTGCCAGCAGGCCCCCGGACAGCTATGGCTACACCTTC. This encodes CASRPPDSYGYTF.

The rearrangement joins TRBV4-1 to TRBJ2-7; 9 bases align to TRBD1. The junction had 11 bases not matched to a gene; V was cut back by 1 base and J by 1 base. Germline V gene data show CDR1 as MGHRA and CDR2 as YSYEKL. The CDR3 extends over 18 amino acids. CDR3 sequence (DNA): TGCGCCAGCAGCCAAGTCTTCCCCGGGACAGGGATGTCCTACGAGCAGTACTTC. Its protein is CASSQVFPGTGMSYEQYF.

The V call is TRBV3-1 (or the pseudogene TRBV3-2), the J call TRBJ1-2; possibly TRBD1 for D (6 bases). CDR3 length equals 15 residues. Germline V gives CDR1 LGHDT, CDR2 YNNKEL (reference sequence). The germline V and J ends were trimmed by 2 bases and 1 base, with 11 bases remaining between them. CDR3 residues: CASSQRGSSNYGYTF. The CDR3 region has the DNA TGTGCCAGCAGCCAAAGGGGGTCCAGTAACTATGGCTACACCTTC.

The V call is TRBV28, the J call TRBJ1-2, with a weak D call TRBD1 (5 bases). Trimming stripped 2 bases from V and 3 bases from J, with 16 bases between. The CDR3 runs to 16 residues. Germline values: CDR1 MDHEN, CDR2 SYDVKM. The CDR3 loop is CASSLRGTLSDYGYTF. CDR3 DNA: TGTGCCAGCAGTTTAAGGGGTACCCTGAGTGACTATGGCTACACCTTC.

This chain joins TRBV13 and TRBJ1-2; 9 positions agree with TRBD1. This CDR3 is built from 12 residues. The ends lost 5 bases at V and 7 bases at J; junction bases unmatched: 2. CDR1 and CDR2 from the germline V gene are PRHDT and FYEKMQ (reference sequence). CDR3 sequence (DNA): TGTGCCAGCAGCCGGGGACAGGGTGGCTACACCTTC. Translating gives CASSRGQGGYTF.